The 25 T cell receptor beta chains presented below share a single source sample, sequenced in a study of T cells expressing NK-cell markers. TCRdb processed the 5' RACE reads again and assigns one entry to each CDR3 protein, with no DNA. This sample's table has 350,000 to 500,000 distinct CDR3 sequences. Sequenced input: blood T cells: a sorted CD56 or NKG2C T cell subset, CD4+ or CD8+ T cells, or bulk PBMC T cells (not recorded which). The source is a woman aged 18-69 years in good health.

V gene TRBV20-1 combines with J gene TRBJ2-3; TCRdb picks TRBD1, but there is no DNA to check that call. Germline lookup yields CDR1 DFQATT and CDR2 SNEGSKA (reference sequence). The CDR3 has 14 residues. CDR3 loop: CSAIWGEFTDTQYF.

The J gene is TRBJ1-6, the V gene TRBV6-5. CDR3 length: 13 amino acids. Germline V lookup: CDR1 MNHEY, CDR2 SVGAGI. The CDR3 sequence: CASSYIDNSPLHF.

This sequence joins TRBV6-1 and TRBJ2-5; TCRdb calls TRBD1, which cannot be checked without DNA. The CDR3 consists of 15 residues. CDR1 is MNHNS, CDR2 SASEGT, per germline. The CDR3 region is CASSGDRRLQETQYF.

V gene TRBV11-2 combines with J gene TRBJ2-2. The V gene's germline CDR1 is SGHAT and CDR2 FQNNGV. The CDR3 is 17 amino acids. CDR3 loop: CASSLDNWERGTGELFF.

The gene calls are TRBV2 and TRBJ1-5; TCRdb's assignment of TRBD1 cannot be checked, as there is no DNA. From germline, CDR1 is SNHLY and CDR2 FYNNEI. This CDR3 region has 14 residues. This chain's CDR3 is CASSSRDSYQPQHF.

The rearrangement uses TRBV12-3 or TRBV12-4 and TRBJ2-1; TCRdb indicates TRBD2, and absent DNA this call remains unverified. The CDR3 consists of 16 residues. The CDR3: CASSPGTSGSYNEQFF.

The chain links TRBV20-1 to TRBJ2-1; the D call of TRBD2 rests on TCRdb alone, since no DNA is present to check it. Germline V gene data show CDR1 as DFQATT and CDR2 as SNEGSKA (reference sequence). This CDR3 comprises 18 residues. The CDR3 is CSASALHLNKGTSGEQFF.

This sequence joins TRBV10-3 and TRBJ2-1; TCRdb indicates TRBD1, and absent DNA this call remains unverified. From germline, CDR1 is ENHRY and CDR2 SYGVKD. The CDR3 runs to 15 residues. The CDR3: CAISPGAALYNEQFF.

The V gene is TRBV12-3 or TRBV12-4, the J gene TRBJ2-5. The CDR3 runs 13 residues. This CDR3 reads CASTQPETTDPDF.

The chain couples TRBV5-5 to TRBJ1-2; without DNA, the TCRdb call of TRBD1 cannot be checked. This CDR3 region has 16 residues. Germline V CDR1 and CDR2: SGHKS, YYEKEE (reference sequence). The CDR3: CASTLAPAEWSYGYTF. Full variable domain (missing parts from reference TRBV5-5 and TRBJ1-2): DAGVTQSPTHLIKTRGQQVTLRCSPISGHKSVSWYQQVLGQGPQFIFQYYEKEERGRGNFPDRFSARQFPNYSSELNVNALLLGDSALYLCASTLAPAEWSYGYTFGSGTRLTVV.

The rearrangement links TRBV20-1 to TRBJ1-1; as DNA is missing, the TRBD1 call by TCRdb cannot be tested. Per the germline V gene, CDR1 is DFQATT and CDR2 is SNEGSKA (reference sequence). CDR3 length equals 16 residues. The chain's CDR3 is CSARASRGGMNTEAFF.

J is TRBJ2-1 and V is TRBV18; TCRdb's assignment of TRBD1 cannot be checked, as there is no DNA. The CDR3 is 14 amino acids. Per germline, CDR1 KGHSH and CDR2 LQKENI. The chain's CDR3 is CASSPPQGRDEQFF.

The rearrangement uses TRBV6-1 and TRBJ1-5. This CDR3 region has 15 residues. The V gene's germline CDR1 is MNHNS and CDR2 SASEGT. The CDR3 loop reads CASSARTDLDQPQHF.

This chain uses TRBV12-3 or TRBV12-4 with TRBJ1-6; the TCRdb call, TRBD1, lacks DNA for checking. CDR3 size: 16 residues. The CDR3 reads CASTPGQEYVGSPLHF.

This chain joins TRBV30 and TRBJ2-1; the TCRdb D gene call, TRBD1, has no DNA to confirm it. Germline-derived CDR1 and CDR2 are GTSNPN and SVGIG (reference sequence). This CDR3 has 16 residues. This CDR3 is CAWSPHRDRTYNEQFF.

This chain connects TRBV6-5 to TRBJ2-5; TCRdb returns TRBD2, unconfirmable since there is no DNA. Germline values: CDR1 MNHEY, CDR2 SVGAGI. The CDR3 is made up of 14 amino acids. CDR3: CASSYGGIAETQYF.

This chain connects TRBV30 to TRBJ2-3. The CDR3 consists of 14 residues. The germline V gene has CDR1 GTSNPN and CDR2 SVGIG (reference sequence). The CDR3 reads CAWVDPYSTDTQYF.

The CDR3 loop is CASSPLAGVGKQTQYF. V and J are TRBV4-1 and TRBJ2-5; TCRdb selects TRBD2, and the lack of DNA leaves this call unchecked. Germline assignment: CDR1 MGHRA and CDR2 YSYEKL. There are 16 residues in the CDR3.

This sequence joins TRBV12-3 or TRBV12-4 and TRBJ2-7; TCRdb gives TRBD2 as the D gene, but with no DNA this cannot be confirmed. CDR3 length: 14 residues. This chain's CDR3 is CASSLAPLGYEQYF.

The CDR3 spells CASRTALEEKLFF. V gene TRBV12-3 or TRBV12-4 combines with J gene TRBJ1-4. The CDR3 totals 13 residues.

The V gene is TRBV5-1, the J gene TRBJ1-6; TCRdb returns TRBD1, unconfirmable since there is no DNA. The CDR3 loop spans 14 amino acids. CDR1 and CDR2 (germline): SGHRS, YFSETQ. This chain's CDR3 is CASSPDGMSSPLHF. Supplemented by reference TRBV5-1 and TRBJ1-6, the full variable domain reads KAGVTQTPRYLIKTRGQQVTLSCSPISGHRSVSWYQQTPGQGLQFLFEYFSETQRNKGNFPGRFSGRQFSNSRSEMNVSTLELGDSALYLCASSPDGMSSPLHFGNGTRLTVT.

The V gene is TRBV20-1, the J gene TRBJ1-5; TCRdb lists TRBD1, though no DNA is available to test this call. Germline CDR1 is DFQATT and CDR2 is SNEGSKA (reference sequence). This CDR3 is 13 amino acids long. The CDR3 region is CSAATGGNQPQHF.

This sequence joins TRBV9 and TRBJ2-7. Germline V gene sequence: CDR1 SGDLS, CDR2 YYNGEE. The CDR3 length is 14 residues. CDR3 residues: CASSVEGGSYEQYF.

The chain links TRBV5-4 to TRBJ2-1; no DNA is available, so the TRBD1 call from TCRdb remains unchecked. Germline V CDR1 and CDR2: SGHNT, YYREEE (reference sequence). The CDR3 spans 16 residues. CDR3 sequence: CASSLSRDRVLHEQFF.

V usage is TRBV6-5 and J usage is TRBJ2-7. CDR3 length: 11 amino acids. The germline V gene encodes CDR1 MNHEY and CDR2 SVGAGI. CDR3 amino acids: CASSSSGEQYF.